This TCR beta chain was retrieved from a study of blood T cell repertoires in COVID-19. As for the study in general: Sources were T cells, B-cell-depleted T cells, or PBMCs; the material itself was cDNA or gDNA.

Under the authors' procedure: Reference gene primer amplification gave nucleated cell count estimates. Measured with immunoSEQ multiplex PCR; TCRdb has only the in-frame clones, and not every one. V and J calls and clone size are given by that table; D and trimming were obtained from the DNA. The repertoire holds over 150,000 clones, with 85% to 95% as singletons. This TCR derives from a man over 45 with acute or convalescent COVID-19. Sequences were obtained from peripheral blood.

The CDR3 nucleotides are TGCGCCAGCAGCTTGGACAGTTCCTACAATGAGCAGTTCTTC. Amino acids: CASSLDSSYNEQFF. The chain combines TRBV5-1 with TRBJ2-1; D remains unclear. CDR1 and CDR2 from the germline V gene are SGHRS and YFSETQ. CDR3 length: 14 amino acids. V was trimmed by 0 bases and J by 1 base, leaving 5 bases between them.